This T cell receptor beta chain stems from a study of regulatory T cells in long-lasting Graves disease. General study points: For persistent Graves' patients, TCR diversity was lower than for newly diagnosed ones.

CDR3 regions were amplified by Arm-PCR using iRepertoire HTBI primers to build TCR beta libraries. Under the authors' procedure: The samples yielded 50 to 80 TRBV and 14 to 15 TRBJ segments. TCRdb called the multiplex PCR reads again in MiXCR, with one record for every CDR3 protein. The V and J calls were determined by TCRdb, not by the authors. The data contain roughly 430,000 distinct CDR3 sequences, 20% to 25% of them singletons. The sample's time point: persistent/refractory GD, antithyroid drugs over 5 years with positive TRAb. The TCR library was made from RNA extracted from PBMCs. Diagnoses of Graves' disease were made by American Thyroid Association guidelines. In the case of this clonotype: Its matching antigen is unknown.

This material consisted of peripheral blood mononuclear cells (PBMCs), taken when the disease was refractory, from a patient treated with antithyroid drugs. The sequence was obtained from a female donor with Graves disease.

CDR3 DNA: TGCAGCGTTGCGGTCCGAAACCAAGAGACCCAGTACTTC. This codes for CSVAVRNQETQYF. This chain connects TRBV29-1 to TRBJ2-5, with D unclear. Germline assignment: CDR1 SQVTM and CDR2 ANQGSEA. The V gene lost 4 bases and the J gene lost 0 bases, with 9 bases spanning the gap. The CDR3 is 13 amino acids.